The 22 T cell receptor beta chains below all came from one sample that was sequenced in a study of blood T cells in healthy people across ages. Combining a sample-barcoded 5' primer with a J-beta primer mix, a second PCR ran for 7 to 11 cycles. MiXCR, run by TCRdb on the 5' RACE reads, gives a single entry per CDR3 protein. There are roughly 700,000 distinct CDR3 sequences in the sample; 20% to 30% occur only once, and 9.4% lies in the top ten. These data were also reused for a study on T cells of mothers and their children.

Sequenced material: blood. Every receptor here comes from a boy younger than 18 in good health.

The table lists this clonotype with a count of one. One end of the junction fails to match germline, which may point to a read error. The J gene is TRBJ2-7, the V gene TRBV9; tentatively, D is TRBD2 (5 bases). The CDR3 is 17 amino acids. CDR1 is SGDLS and CDR2 is YYNGEE in the germline V gene. This CDR3 reads CASSPSFTGRPSYGQYF. DNA of the CDR3: TGTGCCAGCAGCCCCTCTTTTACGGGGAGACCCTCCTACGGGCAGTACTTC.

This clonotype has only a few counts. The rearrangement joins TRBV5-1 to TRBJ2-5; no firm D call. The J call is in doubt because the DNA end fits TRBJ2-1 better. CDR3 length: 15 amino acids. Germline CDR1 SGHRS, CDR2 YFSETQ. CDR3 DNA: TGCGCCAGCAGCTTTAATCGGCGGCCCATCAATGAGCAGTTCTTC. Protein sequence: CASSFNRRPINEQFF.

This chain uses TRBV4-2 with TRBJ2-1; 13 bases match TRBD2. Per the germline V gene, CDR1 is LGHNA and CDR2 is YNFKEQ. J lost 0 bases, V lost 4 bases, and 15 bases had no gene match. The CDR3 is 21 residues long. The CDR3 region has the DNA TGTGCCAGCAGCCGGGGACTAGCGGGGACCGCGACTAAAAGCTCCTACAATGAGCAGTTCTTC. This sequence encodes CASSRGLAGTATKSSYNEQFF.

The rearrangement joins TRBV6-6 to TRBJ2-1; D gene uncertain. V was clipped by 2 bases and J by 0 bases, with 8 bases between them. CDR1 MNHNY and CDR2 SVGAGI come from the germline V gene (reference sequence). The CDR3 is 15 residues long. The CDR3 loop is CASSYGGVSYNEQFF. DNA for the CDR3: TGTGCCAGCAGTTACGGCGGAGTCTCCTACAATGAGCAGTTCTTC.

The table lists this clonotype with a few counts. This chain joins TRBV16 and TRBJ2-7; 9 nucleotides line up with TRBD1. From germline, CDR1 is KGHSY and CDR2 FQNENV. The CDR3 is 14 residues long. The V segment lost 0 bases and the J segment 3 bases; nucleotides outside the gene matches: 0. CDR3 bases: TGTGCCAGCAGCCAATCGGGACAGGGCTACGAGCAGTACTTC. Protein product: CASSQSGQGYEQYF. Full variable domain (missing parts from reference TRBV16 and TRBJ2-7): GEEVAQTPKHLVRGEGQKAKLYCAPIKGHSYVFWYQQVLKNEFKFLISFQNENVFDETGMPKERFSAKCLPNSPCSLEIQATKLEDSAVYFCASSQSGQGYEQYFGPGTRLTVT.

This clonotype has just a few counts. The chain has TRBV12-3 or TRBV12-4 and TRBJ2-7, with TRBD2 matching 12 bases. CDR3 length: 15 residues. V lost 5 bases, J lost 0 bases, and 2 bases stayed unmatched. This CDR3 is CASSPSGRASYEQYF. The CDR3 region has the DNA TGTGCCAGCAGTCCTAGCGGGAGGGCCTCCTACGAGCAGTACTTC.

The chain uses TRBV19 and TRBJ1-1; the match to TRBD1 covers 9 bases. With 6 bases clipped from V and 1 base from J, the junction kept 9 bases outside the gene matches. The germline V gene has CDR1 LNHDA and CDR2 SQIVND (reference sequence). The CDR3 has 16 residues. This CDR3 is CASRPWDRAANTEAFF. For the CDR3, the DNA is TGTGCCAGTAGACCGTGGGACAGGGCCGCGAACACTGAAGCTTTCTTT.

The chain uses TRBV5-1 and TRBJ1-1, with TRBD1 as a possible D gene (6 bases). Deletions cut 0 bases from V and 5 bases from J, with 8 bases between. The CDR3 extends over 13 amino acids. Looked up from germline, CDR1 is SGHRS and CDR2 is YFSETQ. CDR3 in amino acids: CASSLERGTEAFF. The CDR3 nucleotides are TGCGCCAGCAGCTTGGAAAGGGGGACTGAAGCTTTCTTT.

This clonotype appeared a few times. The V gene is TRBV5-1, the J gene TRBJ2-7; D is unclear. CDR1 and CDR2 (germline): SGHRS, YFSETQ. V was clipped by 1 base and J by 0 bases, with 11 bases between them. There are 15 residues in the CDR3. In DNA, the CDR3 is TGCGCCAGCAGCTTGTCAACAGCGTTCTCCTACGAGCAGTACTTC. Translated: CASSLSTAFSYEQYF.

The CDR3 region is CASSQRGQRVETQYF. The CDR3 nucleotides read TGTGCCAGCAGCCAAAGGGGACAGCGGGTAGAGACCCAGTACTTC. This chain links TRBV3-1 with TRBJ2-5, with a possible D match to TRBD1 (7 bases). The CDR3 loop spans 15 amino acids. Between the trimmed V and J ends, which lost 2 bases and 4 bases, there was a span of 14 bases. Germline CDR1 and CDR2: LGHDT and YNNKEL (reference sequence).

To note about this clonotype: The junction shows a germline mismatch at one end, possibly a read error. The chain links TRBV12-5 to TRBJ2-1, with D possibly being TRBD1 (5 bases). The germline V gene encodes CDR1 LGHNT and CDR2 FRNRAP. The CDR3 is 13 amino acids. The CDR3 loop is CASDLGLQGRRFF. The CDR3 DNA is TGTGCTAGTGATTTGGGTTTGCAGGGTCGCCGATTCTTC.

The genes are TRBV19 and TRBJ2-7, with D maybe TRBD2 (6 bases). This CDR3 has 14 amino acids. Between the trimmed V and J ends, which lost 4 bases and 6 bases, there was a span of 16 bases. Germline assignment: CDR1 LNHDA and CDR2 SQIVND (reference sequence). As DNA, the CDR3 is TGTGCCAGTAGTACTAGCGCCGAAAGGGGCGAGCAGTACTTC. It translates to CASSTSAERGEQYF.

As regards this clonotype: This likely comes from a read error, as the CDR3 has no conserved phenylalanine or tryptophan at its end. The rearrangement uses TRBV3-1 and TRBJ2-1, with 9 bases fitting TRBD2. V shed 1 base and J 8 bases; nucleotides not matched to a gene: 6. The CDR3 is 15 amino acids. The germline CDR1 and CDR2 sequences are LGHDT and YNNKEL (reference sequence). CDR3 residues: CASSQAGLAGYEQFC. In DNA form, the CDR3 reads TGTGCCAGCAGCCAAGCGGGGCTAGCGGGGTATGAGCAGTTCTGC.

This clonotype was detected a few times. The chain recombines TRBV5-4 with TRBJ2-5; 10 bases are shared with TRBD2. In germline, CDR1 is SGHNT, CDR2 YYREEE (reference sequence). The length of the CDR3 is 15 residues. Losses at the gene ends were 1 base for V and 5 bases for J; bases not matched to a gene: 5. The CDR3 loop is CASSLNLAGVETQYF. The DNA of the CDR3 is TGTGCCAGCAGCTTGAACCTAGCGGGAGTGGAGACCCAGTACTTC.

The chain uses TRBV6-5 and TRBJ2-7; the D gene is possibly TRBD2 (7 bases). V lost 4 bases, J lost 3 bases, and 16 bases lay in between. Germline V gene sequence: CDR1 MNHEY, CDR2 SVGAGI. This CDR3 spans 15 amino acids. In DNA, the CDR3 is TGTGCCAGCAGTTGGGGCGGGAGCAGGGGCTACGAGCAGTACTTC. Its translation: CASSWGGSRGYEQYF.

The CDR3 coding sequence is TGTGCCAGCAGCTTAGTTGGGGGAACAGAGACCCAGTACTTC. Encoded protein: CASSLVGGTETQYF. The V gene is TRBV7-2, the J gene TRBJ2-5; D is possibly TRBD1 or TRBD2 (5 bases each). This CDR3 comprises 14 residues. The V end was cut by 1 base, the J end by 4 bases, with 10 bases between. Per the germline V gene, CDR1 is SGHTA and CDR2 is FQGNSA.

The rearrangement links TRBV19 to TRBJ2-1; tentative D call: TRBD2 (6 bases). Per germline, CDR1 LNHDA and CDR2 SQIVND (reference sequence). The CDR3 sequence is 14 residues long. The V end lost 8 bases, the J end lost 6 bases, and 17 bases lay between the germline ends. CDR3 region: CASSIRPGGNEQFF. CDR3 DNA: TGTGCCAGTTCTATTCGACCCGGGGGCAATGAGCAGTTCTTC.

This clonotype was detected only a few times. At one end, the junction sequence differs from germline, possibly due to a read error. The chain carries TRBV28 and TRBJ2-5; tentative D call: TRBD2 (5 bases). CDR1 and CDR2 from the germline V gene are MDHEN and SYDVKM. This CDR3 is built from 13 residues. The CDR3 DNA reads TGTGCCAGCAGTCGACGGACTTTCAGGACCCAGTATTTC. It codes for CASSRRTFRTQYF.

The chain uses TRBV28 and TRBJ1-4; a possible D gene is TRBD1 (5 bases). CDR3 length: 12 amino acids. CDR1 MDHEN and CDR2 SYDVKM come from the germline V gene. V dropped 6 bases and J dropped 8 bases, with 10 bases sitting between them. In nucleotides, the CDR3 is TGTGCCAGCAGCTTTTGGGGGGAAAAACTGTTTTTT. Encoded protein: CASSFWGEKLFF.

A few counts support this clonotype. J is TRBJ2-5 and V is TRBV10-3; 8 bases agree with TRBD2. The CDR3 has 14 amino acids. CDR1 is ENHRY, CDR2 SYGVKD, per germline. The V and J ends lost 6 bases and 2 bases, in that order; junction bases with no gene match: 5. CDR3 DNA: TGTGCCATCAGCAGCGGGGGAGTTCAAGAGACCCAGTACTTC. As protein: CAISSGGVQETQYF.

V gene TRBV12-3 or TRBV12-4 combines with J gene TRBJ2-2, with D hard to call. The V end was cut by 5 bases, the J end by 6 bases, with 7 bases between. CDR3 length: 12 residues. The CDR3 sequence is CASSTLPGELFF. CDR3 nucleotides: TGTGCCAGCAGTACTCTTCCCGGGGAGCTGTTTTTT.

V is TRBV27 and J is TRBJ2-5; TRBD1 matches 7 bases. The last part of the DNA fits TRBJ2-1 better; the J call may be wrong. The CDR3 contains 15 residues. Germline V gives CDR1 MNHEY, CDR2 SMNVEV (reference sequence). The CDR3 DNA reads TGTGCCAGCAGTTCCTACAGGGGACCCTACAATGAGCAGTTCTTC. It encodes CASSSYRGPYNEQFF.